The clone carrying this T cell receptor beta chain was counted many times. Its antigen is as yet unknown. The data belong to a study of T cells after yellow fever vaccination. For the study at large: SMART-Seq v4 Ultra Low Input handled preparation of low-cell-number fractions.

Points from the study as a whole: Some clonotypes, a small share, were shared between CD4 and CD8 compartments. Subsequent to the booster, the majority of primary-vaccination clones reappeared (96% CD4, about 90% CD8).

A universal primer site and UMIs were added as TCR cDNA was made by 5'RACE template switching. TCRdb independently ran MiXCR on the 5' RACE reads; one entry per CDR3 protein. The data hold about 330,000 distinct CDR3 sequences, with about 6.6% observed a single time. The CDR3 length is 14 residues. V lost 1 base and J lost 5, with 11 bases in between. The chain links TRBV12-3 or TRBV12-4 to TRBJ1-2; D unresolved. This specimen consisted of PBMCs, obtained roughly 46 days after the first yellow fever vaccination. The source is a man younger than 30 who received the YFV17D yellow fever vaccine. CDR3 sequence reads: CASSLEPGLYGYTF. The CDR3 region has the DNA TGTGCCAGCAGTTTAGAGCCCGGTCTTTATGGCTACACCTTC.